These 14 T cell receptor beta chains share one sample of origin, sequenced in a study of blood T cell repertoires in COVID-19. Repertoires were generated with immunoSEQ multiplex PCR, while TCRdb's copy carries only in-frame clones and drops some. The repertoire holds 250,000 to 300,000 clones, with about 88% as singletons. Sequenced: peripheral blood. The source is a man between 18 and 29 years old with active or convalescent COVID-19.

The rearrangement joins TRBV6-1 to TRBJ2-7, with 11 bases matching TRBD2. The CDR3 sequence is 16 residues long. Germline V gene sequence: CDR1 MNHNS, CDR2 SASEGT. Unmatched junction bases numbered 9, after V lost 2 bases and J lost 6 bases. DNA of the CDR3: TGTGCCAGCAGTGAAAAAACTAGCGGGAGTTTACTCGAGCAGTACTTC. It specifies CASSEKTSGSLLEQYF.

CDR3 amino acids: CASSGDDLQQGPRYEQYF. The CDR3 DNA follows: TGTGCCAGCAGTGGAGACGATCTTCAACAGGGACCCCGTTACGAGCAGTACTTC. The chain employs TRBV2 and TRBJ2-7; TRBD1 might be the D (6 bases). The germline V and J ends were trimmed by 4 bases and 4 bases, with 26 bases remaining between them. Looked up from germline, CDR1 is SNHLY and CDR2 is FYNNEI. The CDR3 runs 18 residues.

The chain combines TRBV4-1 with TRBJ1-3; D unclear. Trimming shortened V by 4 bases and J by 0 bases, and 10 bases separated the two germline ends. The CDR3 consists of 15 residues. The V gene's germline CDR1 is MGHRA and CDR2 YSYEKL. CDR3 region: CASSRTEGSGNTIYF. CDR3 sequence (DNA): TGCGCCAGCAGCCGGACGGAGGGCTCTGGAAACACCATATATTTT.

CDR3 loop: CASSYRDRGSREQYF. DNA for the CDR3: TGTGCCAGCAGTTACCGGGACAGGGGATCGAGGGAGCAGTACTTC. J is TRBJ2-7 and V is TRBV5-8; 10 bases align to TRBD1. In germline, CDR1 is SGHTS, CDR2 YDEGEE. This CDR3 spans 15 amino acids. The V and J ends lost 5 bases and 7 bases, in that order; junction bases with no gene match: 12.

Written as DNA, the CDR3 is TGTGCCAGCAGCCCAGTGAACACCGGGGAGCTGTTTTTT. Protein sequence: CASSPVNTGELFF. The chain has TRBV11-3 and TRBJ2-2; no clear D. Germline assignment: CDR1 SGHNT and CDR2 YENEEA. CDR3 length: 13 amino acids. The V gene lost 5 bases and the J gene lost 1 base, with 5 bases spanning the gap. The whole variable domain, remainder taken from reference TRBV11-3 and TRBJ2-2, is EAGVVQSPRYKIIEKKQPVAFWCNPISGHNTLYWYLQNLGQGPELLIRYENEEAVDDSQLPKDRFSAERLKGVDSTLKIQPAELGDSAVYLCASSPVNTGELFFGEGSRLTVL.

The rearrangement links TRBV27 to TRBJ1-2, with a possible D match to TRBD1 (6 bases). Germline CDR1 is MNHEY and CDR2 is SMNVEV (reference sequence). This CDR3 is built from 14 residues. Trimming cost V 3 bases and J 6 bases, with 14 bases left between them. The CDR3 loop reads CASSLRQGYHGYTF. For the CDR3, the DNA is TGTGCCAGCAGTTTGCGGCAGGGGTATCATGGCTACACCTTC.

This clone was seen a handful of times. The chain combines TRBV7-9 with TRBJ2-7, with D perhaps TRBD1 (6 bases). The V end was cut by 5 bases, the J end by 2 bases, with 16 bases between. The CDR3 is 15 residues long. Per the germline V gene, CDR1 is SEHNR and CDR2 is FQNEAQ (reference sequence). CDR3 sequence (DNA): TGTGCCAGCAGCCACGACAGGATGCCCGCCTACGAGCAGTACTTC. It specifies CASSHDRMPAYEQYF.

The chain joins TRBV4-3 to TRBJ2-6; no clear D. Germline V gives CDR1 LGHNA, CDR2 YSLEER. The CDR3 is 14 amino acids. V was trimmed by 5 bases and J by 1 base, leaving 6 bases between them. As DNA, the CDR3 is TGCGCCAGCAGCAGCTCTTCTGGGGCCAACGTCCTGACTTTC. Protein sequence: CASSSSSGANVLTF.

The V and J genes are TRBV5-1 and TRBJ1-5; TRBD1 is a possible D gene (5 bases). Germline V lookup: CDR1 SGHRS, CDR2 YFSETQ. The CDR3 has 14 residues. V was trimmed by 0 bases and J by 3 bases, leaving 7 bases between them. CDR3 sequence reads: CASSLGTTNQPQHF. The DNA for the CDR3 is TGCGCCAGCAGCTTGGGGACAACCAATCAGCCCCAGCATTTT.

The rearrangement uses TRBV2 and TRBJ2-1; 13 nucleotides align to TRBD2. Germline V gives CDR1 SNHLY, CDR2 FYNNEI. After removal of 7 bases from V and 0 bases from J, the junction contained 9 bases not matched to a gene. The CDR3 spans 18 residues. The CDR3 bases are TGTGCCAGCACAAGGACTAGCGGGGGTTTCAGCTCCTACAATGAGCAGTTCTTC. Residues: CASTRTSGGFSSYNEQFF.

The chain carries TRBV19 and TRBJ2-5, with D uncertain. Germline V gene lookup returns CDR1 LNHDA and CDR2 SQIVND (reference sequence). The CDR3 runs to 13 residues. V was pared by 5 bases and J by 5 bases, with 12 bases between. Here the CDR3 DNA reads TGTGCCAGTAGTGAGGTAATCAAGGAGACCCAGTACTTC. Amino acid sequence: CASSEVIKETQYF.

A note on this clone: A much larger clonotype is one base distant, so this may be a read error. CDR3 amino acids: CASSQGSDTQYF. CDR3 bases: TGTGCCAGCAGTCAGGGGTCAGATACGCAGTATTTT. J is TRBJ2-3 and V is TRBV7-3, with D possibly being TRBD1 (6 bases). This CDR3 contains 12 residues. V lost 6 bases and J 4 bases, leaving 8 bases between the germline ends. Germline V lookup: CDR1 SGHTA, CDR2 FQGTGA.

The chain recombines TRBV2 with TRBJ2-3; D gene unclear. Germline V gene sequence: CDR1 SNHLY, CDR2 FYNNEI. The CDR3 is made up of 14 amino acids. V lost 10 bases to trimming and J lost 0 bases, with 14 bases between them. CDR3 residues: CATKIRWSTDTQYF. CDR3 sequence (DNA): TGTGCCACAAAAATTCGGTGGAGCACAGATACGCAGTATTTT. The full variable domain, in which reference TRBV2 and TRBJ2-3 provide the parts outside the CDR3, is EPEVTQTPSHQVTQMGQEVILRCVPISNHLYFYWYRQILGQKVEFLVSFYNNEISEKSEIFDDQFSVERPDGSNFTLKIRSTKLEDSAMYFCATKIRWSTDTQYFGPGTRLTVL.

The chain is built from TRBV28 and TRBJ2-1, with a possible D match to TRBD2 (6 bases). Germline lookup yields CDR1 MDHEN and CDR2 SYDVKM. V shed 3 bases and J shed 8 bases, with 14 bases lying between them. This CDR3 spans 14 amino acids. For the CDR3, the DNA is TGTGCCAGCAGTTTTCAGGGACTCATCGATGAGCAGTTCTTC. Protein sequence: CASSFQGLIDEQFF. The full variable domain, its missing parts supplied by reference TRBV28 and TRBJ2-1, is DVKVTQSSRYLVKRTGEKVFLECVQDMDHENMFWYRQDPGLGLRLIYFSYDVKMKEKGDIPEGYSVSREKKERFSLILESASTNQTSMYLCASSFQGLIDEQFFGPGTRLTVL.